Sequencing of this T cell receptor beta chain was carried out in a study of beta chain features in type 1 diabetes. Notes on the study in general: Researchers could not determine here whether HLA type influences TCRB rearrangement.

From germline, CDR1 is SGHVS and CDR2 FNYEAQ. Trimming at V came to 6 bases and at J to 7 bases, leaving 8 bases not matched to a gene. The length of the CDR3 is 14 residues. By way of CD45RO/CCR7/CD25/CD127/CD95/CD27, the CD4+ regulatory, stem cell-like memory, central memory and naive cells were sorted. As concerns this clone: Its antigen is not identified.

The authors reverse transcribed all of the isolated RNA, so sequencing captured expressed TCRB transcripts. Sequenced by immunoSEQ multiplex PCR; TCRdb stores in-frame clones only, minus some. The repertoire holds roughly 330,000 clones, with about 10% as singletons. The clonotype was recovered from a woman aged 25 to 39 in good health. The chain has TRBV7-6 and TRBJ2-2, with 7 nucleotides matching TRBD2. The sample comprised naive CD4+ T cells from blood. CDR3 sequence: CASRPGLVGGELFF. The CDR3 nucleotides are TGTGCCAGCAGACCCGGACTAGTGGGCGGGGAGCTGTTTTTT.